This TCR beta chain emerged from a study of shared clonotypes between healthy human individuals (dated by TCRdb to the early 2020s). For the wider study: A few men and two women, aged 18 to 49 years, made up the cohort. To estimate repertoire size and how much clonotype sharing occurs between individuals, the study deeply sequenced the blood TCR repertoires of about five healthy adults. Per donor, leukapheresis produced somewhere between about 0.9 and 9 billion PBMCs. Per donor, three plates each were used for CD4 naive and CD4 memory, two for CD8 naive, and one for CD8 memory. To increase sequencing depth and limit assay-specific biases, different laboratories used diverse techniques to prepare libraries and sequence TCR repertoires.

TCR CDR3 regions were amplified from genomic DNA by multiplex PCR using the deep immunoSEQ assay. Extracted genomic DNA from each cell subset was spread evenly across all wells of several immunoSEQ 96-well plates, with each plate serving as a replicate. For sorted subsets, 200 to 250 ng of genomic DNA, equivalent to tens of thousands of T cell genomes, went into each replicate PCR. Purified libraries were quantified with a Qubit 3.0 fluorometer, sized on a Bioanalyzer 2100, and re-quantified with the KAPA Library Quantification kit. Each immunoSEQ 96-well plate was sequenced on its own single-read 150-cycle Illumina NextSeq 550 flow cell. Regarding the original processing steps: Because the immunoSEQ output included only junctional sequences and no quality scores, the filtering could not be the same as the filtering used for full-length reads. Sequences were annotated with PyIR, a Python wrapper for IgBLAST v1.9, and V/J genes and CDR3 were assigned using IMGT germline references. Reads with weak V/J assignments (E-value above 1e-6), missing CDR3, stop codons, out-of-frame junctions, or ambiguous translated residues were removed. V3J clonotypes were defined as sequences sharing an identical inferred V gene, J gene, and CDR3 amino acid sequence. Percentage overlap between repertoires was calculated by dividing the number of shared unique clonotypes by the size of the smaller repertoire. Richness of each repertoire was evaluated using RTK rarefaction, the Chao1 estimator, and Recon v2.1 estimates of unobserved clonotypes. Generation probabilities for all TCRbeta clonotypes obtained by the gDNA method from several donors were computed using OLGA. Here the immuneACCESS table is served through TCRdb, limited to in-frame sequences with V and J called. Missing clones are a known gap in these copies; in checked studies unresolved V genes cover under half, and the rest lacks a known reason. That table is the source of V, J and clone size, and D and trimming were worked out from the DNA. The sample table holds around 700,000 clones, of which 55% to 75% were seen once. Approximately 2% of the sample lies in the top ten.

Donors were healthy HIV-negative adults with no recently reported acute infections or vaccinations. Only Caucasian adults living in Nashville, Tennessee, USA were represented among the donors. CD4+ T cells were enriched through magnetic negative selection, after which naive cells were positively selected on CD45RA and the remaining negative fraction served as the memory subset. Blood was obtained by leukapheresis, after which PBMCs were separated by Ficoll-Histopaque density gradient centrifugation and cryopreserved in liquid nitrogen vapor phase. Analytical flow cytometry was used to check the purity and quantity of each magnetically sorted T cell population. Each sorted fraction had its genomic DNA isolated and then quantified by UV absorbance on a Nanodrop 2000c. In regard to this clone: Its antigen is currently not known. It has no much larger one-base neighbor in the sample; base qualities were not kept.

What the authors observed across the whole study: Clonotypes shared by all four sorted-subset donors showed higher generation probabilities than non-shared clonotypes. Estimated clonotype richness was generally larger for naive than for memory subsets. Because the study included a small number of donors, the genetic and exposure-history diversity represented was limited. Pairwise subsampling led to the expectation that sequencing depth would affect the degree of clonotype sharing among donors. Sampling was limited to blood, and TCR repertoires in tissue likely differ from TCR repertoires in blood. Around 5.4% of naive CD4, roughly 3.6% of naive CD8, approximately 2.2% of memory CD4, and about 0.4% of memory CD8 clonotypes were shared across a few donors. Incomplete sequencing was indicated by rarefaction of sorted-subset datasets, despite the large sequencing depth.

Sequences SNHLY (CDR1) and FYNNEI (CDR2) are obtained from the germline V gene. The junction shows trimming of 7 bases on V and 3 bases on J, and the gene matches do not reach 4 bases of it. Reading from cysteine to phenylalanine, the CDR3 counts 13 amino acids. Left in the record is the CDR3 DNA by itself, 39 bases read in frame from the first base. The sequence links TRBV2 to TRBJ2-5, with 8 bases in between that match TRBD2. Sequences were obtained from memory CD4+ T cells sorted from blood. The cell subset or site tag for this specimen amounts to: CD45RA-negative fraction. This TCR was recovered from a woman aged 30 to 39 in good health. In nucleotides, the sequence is TGTGCCAGCACCGGGACTAGAGAAGAGACCCAGTACTTC. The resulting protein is CASTGTREETQYF.